Presented here are 27 T cell receptor beta chains from one specimen sequenced in a study of cytomegalovirus exposure and HLA in healthy donors. PCR involved 60 Vbeta and 13 Jbeta primers. Sequenced by immunoSEQ multiplex PCR; TCRdb stores in-frame clones only, minus some. The repertoire holds about 94,000 clones, with 7.6% as singletons. Sequenced input: PBMCs. These receptors all stem from a man aged 50 to 59 in good health and CMV-seronegative.

For the CDR3, the DNA is TGTGCCAGCTCACCAGGACAGTTGGAAGGCTACACCTTC. Translating it yields CASSPGQLEGYTF. This chain connects TRBV18 to TRBJ1-2; D is possibly TRBD1 (6 bases). The length of the CDR3 is 13 residues. Trimming took off 2 bases at V and 8 bases at J, with 12 bases between the two ends. Germline-derived CDR1 and CDR2 are KGHSH and LQKENI.

The chain carries TRBV7-2 and TRBJ2-7, with 8 nucleotides matching TRBD2. Per the germline V gene, CDR1 is SGHTA and CDR2 is FQGNSA. V gave up 2 bases and J gave up 4 bases; unmatched junction bases: 4. CDR3 size: 14 residues. CDR3 DNA sequence: TGTGCCAGCAGCTTAACGTCTAGCGGGTACGAGCAGTACTTC. It specifies CASSLTSSGYEQYF.

The chain carries TRBV9 and TRBJ2-7, with 8 bases aligning to TRBD2. CDR1 SGDLS and CDR2 YYNGEE come from the germline V gene. This CDR3 has 15 amino acids. V lost 2 bases to trimming and J lost 5 bases; unmatched junction nucleotides: 9. The DNA for the CDR3 is TGTGCCAGCAGCGTCGGAGCGGGAGATGTCGACGAGCAGTACTTC. Translated, it gives CASSVGAGDVDEQYF.

V and J are TRBV27 and TRBJ2-7; D unresolved. The germline V gene encodes CDR1 MNHEY and CDR2 SMNVEV (reference sequence). V was pared by 5 bases and J by 2 bases, with 16 bases between. The CDR3 covers 15 residues. CDR3 amino acids: CASSLKSYGAYEQYF. The CDR3 nucleotides are TGTGCCAGCAGTCTGAAATCTTACGGAGCCTACGAGCAGTACTTC.

The chain is built from TRBV29-1 and TRBJ1-4, with a possible D match to TRBD1 (5 bases). Germline V gives CDR1 SQVTM, CDR2 ANQGSEA. V was shortened by 7 bases and J by 7 bases, with 16 bases between the two germline ends. The CDR3 sequence is 13 residues long. The CDR3 coding sequence is TGCAGCGCAATACAGGTGTCGGGTGAAAAACTGTTTTTT. It is translated as CSAIQVSGEKLFF.

Only a few counts were recorded for this clone. The V gene is TRBV29-1, the J gene TRBJ1-2; 8 bases match TRBD1. Germline V gene data show CDR1 as SQVTM and CDR2 as ANQGSEA. This CDR3 has 14 amino acids. The ends lost 7 bases at V and 6 bases at J; junction bases unmatched: 13. The CDR3 protein is CSAGSPGQDNGYTF. As DNA, the CDR3 is TGCAGCGCCGGGAGCCCGGGACAGGATAATGGCTACACCTTC.

This clone was seen only a few times. V and J are TRBV15 and TRBJ1-4; the D gene is possibly TRBD1 (5 bases). Looked up from germline, CDR1 is LNHNV and CDR2 is YYDKDF (reference sequence). The CDR3 is 15 residues long. V was pared by 3 bases and J by 0 bases, with 8 bases between. The DNA of the CDR3 is TGTGCCACCAGCAGGGACACAACAACTAATGAAAAACTGTTTTTT. Translation: CATSRDTTTNEKLFF.

The chain recombines TRBV4-3 with TRBJ2-5; 11 positions agree with TRBD1. The germline V gene has CDR1 LGHNA and CDR2 YSLEER. There are 18 residues in the CDR3. V dropped 1 base and J dropped 5; count of bases not matched to a gene: 12. CDR3 in amino acids: CASSQAVGTGGLGETQYF. CDR3 DNA sequence: TGCGCCAGCAGCCAAGCCGTCGGGACAGGGGGGCTCGGGGAGACCCAGTACTTC.

The chain carries TRBV6-5 and TRBJ2-3; D remains unclear. The CDR3 totals 14 residues. CDR1 is MNHEY, CDR2 SVGAGI, per germline. V gave up 6 bases and J gave up 0 bases, with 10 bases separating them. The CDR3 spells CASSPLISTDTQYF. The CDR3 nucleotides read TGTGCCAGCAGCCCCCTAATAAGCACAGATACGCAGTATTTT.

Remarks on this clone: Compared with germline, one end of the junction differs, possibly owing to a read error. The chain combines TRBV7-7 with TRBJ2-1, with 11 bases fitting TRBD2. From germline, CDR1 is SSHAT and CDR2 FNYEAQ (reference sequence). There are 15 residues in the CDR3. CDR3 DNA: TGTGCTAGCAGCGTAGCGGGGGGGCCGGGCAATGAGCAGTTCTTC. Translated, it gives CASSVAGGPGNEQFF.

The chain combines TRBV5-6 with TRBJ2-7; tentatively, D is TRBD1 (6 bases). The V gene's germline CDR1 is SGHDT and CDR2 YYEEEE. Trimming shortened V by 0 bases and J by 2 bases, and 12 bases separated the two germline ends. The CDR3 consists of 15 residues. CDR3 nucleotides: TGTGCCAGCAGCTTGGGGGGGCAAATAACCTACGAGCAGTACTTC. Its protein product is CASSLGGQITYEQYF. Full variable domain (rest looked up from reference TRBV5-6 and TRBJ2-7): DAGVTQSPTHLIKTRGQQVTLRCSPKSGHDTVSWYQQALGQGPQFIFQYYEEEERQRGNFPDRFSGHQFPNYSSELNVNALLLGDSALYLCASSLGGQITYEQYFGPGTRLTVT.

This clone was recorded a few times. DNA of the CDR3: TGTGCCAGCAGGTTGACTAGCGGAACGTTTACGGGTACGCAGTATTTT. Its protein is CASRLTSGTFTGTQYF. This chain connects TRBV2 to TRBJ2-3; 9 nucleotides match TRBD2. The CDR3 totals 16 residues. The germline gives CDR1 SNHLY, CDR2 FYNNEI. The junction had 15 bases not matched to a gene; V was cut back by 6 bases and J by 8 bases.

Remarks on this clone: Other DNA sequences from this sample encode an identical CDR3 as well. The chain joins TRBV5-1 to TRBJ1-4; 11 nucleotides match TRBD1. The CDR3 is made up of 15 amino acids. V shed 5 bases, J shed 4 bases, and the junction held 4 bases outside the gene matches. CDR1 and CDR2 (germline): SGHRS, YFSETQ. In DNA, the CDR3 is TGCGCCAGCAGGCGGACAGGGGGCAATAATGAAAAACTGTTTTTT. This translates into CASRRTGGNNEKLFF. Supplemented by reference TRBV5-1 and TRBJ1-4, the full variable domain reads KAGVTQTPRYLIKTRGQQVTLSCSPISGHRSVSWYQQTPGQGLQFLFEYFSETQRNKGNFPGRFSGRQFSNSRSEMNVSTLELGDSALYLCASRRTGGNNEKLFFGSGTQLSVL.

This chain connects TRBV7-8 to TRBJ2-3, with D perhaps TRBD2 (5 bases). CDR1 is SGHVS, CDR2 FQNEAQ, per germline. Trimming left V 5 bases short and J 4 bases short, with 19 bases between. There are 16 residues in the CDR3. As DNA, the CDR3 is TGTGCCAGCAGCCCCCGTGAGCGGCCAGGCGCAGATACGCAGTATTTT. It is translated as CASSPRERPGADTQYF.

In its sample, this clone was seen a few times. The CDR3 DNA reads as TGTGCCACCAGCAGAAGCGGGGACCCTTCACCCCTCCACTTT. This encodes CATSRSGDPSPLHF. This chain connects TRBV15 to TRBJ1-6; the D gene is possibly TRBD1 (5 bases). Germline V gene lookup returns CDR1 LNHNV and CDR2 YYDKDF (reference sequence). This CDR3 contains 14 residues. V was clipped by 2 bases and J by 9 bases, with 11 bases between them.

The rearrangement joins TRBV11-2 to TRBJ2-5; D possibly corresponds to TRBD2 (6 bases). The CDR3 loop spans 17 amino acids. The V and J ends lost 8 bases and 4 bases respectively, with 26 bases between them. Germline V lookup: CDR1 SGHAT, CDR2 FQNNGV. The CDR3 coding sequence is TGTGCCAGCTCCCTCCTCCCGACTAGATCCCGAAGAGAGACCCAGTACTTC. Amino acids: CASSLLPTRSRRETQYF. The entire variable domain, with the rest obtained from reference TRBV11-2 and TRBJ2-5, is as follows: EAGVAQSPRYKIIEKRQSVAFWCNPISGHATLYWYQQILGQGPKLLIQFQNNGVVDDSQLPKDRFSAERLKGVDSTLKIQPAKLEDSAVYLCASSLLPTRSRRETQYFGPGTRLLVL.

This chain joins TRBV4-1 and TRBJ1-2; TRBD1 matches 10 bases. This CDR3 region has 14 residues. From germline, CDR1 is MGHRA and CDR2 YSYEKL. V was clipped by 1 base and J by 7 bases; unmatched bases: 3. CDR3 amino acids: CASSQAGQGIGYTF. The CDR3 coding sequence is TGCGCCAGCAGCCAAGCGGGACAGGGGATTGGCTACACCTTC.

This clone was seen once. V gene TRBV9 combines with J gene TRBJ2-3; no clear D. V gave up 0 bases and J gave up 1 base, with 9 bases separating them. Germline-derived CDR1 and CDR2 are SGDLS and YYNGEE. The CDR3 sequence is 15 residues long. This CDR3 is CASSVGLDRTDTQYF. The DNA for the CDR3 is TGTGCCAGCAGCGTAGGATTAGATCGCACAGATACGCAGTATTTT.

This sequence joins TRBV15 and TRBJ1-2; unclear D gene. Deletions cut 0 bases from V and 12 bases from J, with 17 bases between. The CDR3 totals 14 residues. Germline loops: CDR1 LNHNV, CDR2 YYDKDF (reference sequence). DNA for the CDR3: TGTGCCACCAGCAGAGATCGTTCAGGTGAAGGCCACACCTTC. This gives the protein CATSRDRSGEGHTF.

The chain employs TRBV6-5 and TRBJ2-1, with D possibly matching TRBD1 (5 bases). This CDR3 comprises 13 residues. Trimming stripped 5 bases from V and 0 bases from J, with 5 bases between. From germline, CDR1 is MNHEY and CDR2 SVGAGI. The CDR3, as DNA: TGTGCCAGCAGTAGGGGCTCCTACAATGAGCAGTTCTTC. It yields the protein CASSRGSYNEQFF.

The chain joins TRBV28 to TRBJ2-5; 13 bases align to TRBD2. V lost 3 bases, J lost 2 bases, and 6 bases stayed unmatched. The CDR3 covers 17 residues. CDR1 and CDR2 (germline): MDHEN, SYDVKM. CDR3 loop: CASSLPSTSGRQETQYF. CDR3 DNA: TGTGCCAGCAGTTTGCCCTCGACTAGCGGGAGGCAAGAGACCCAGTACTTC.

This clone appeared a few times. This chain uses TRBV6-1 with TRBJ2-3, with 7 bases fitting TRBD2. The CDR3 covers 15 residues. From germline, CDR1 is MNHNS and CDR2 SASEGT. Losses at the gene ends were 4 bases for V and 2 bases for J; bases not matched to a gene: 6. In DNA, the CDR3 is TGTGCCAGCAGTGTTTACGGGGGGATCACAGATACGCAGTATTTT. Translated: CASSVYGGITDTQYF.

This chain joins TRBV18 and TRBJ2-6; 9 bases are a match to TRBD1. Trimming at V came to 0 bases and at J to 2 bases, leaving 5 bases not matched to a gene. The CDR3 consists of 18 residues. Germline-derived CDR1 and CDR2 are KGHSH and LQKENI. CDR3 loop: CASSPPGQGVPGANVLTF. In DNA form, the CDR3 reads TGTGCCAGCTCACCACCGGGACAGGGAGTACCTGGGGCCAACGTCCTGACTTTC.

V gene TRBV6-1 combines with J gene TRBJ2-5, with D possibly TRBD1 on 7 matching bases. Trimming took off 8 bases at V and 5 bases at J, with 15 bases between the two ends. This CDR3 contains 13 residues. Germline values: CDR1 MNHNS, CDR2 SASEGT. The CDR3 sequence is CASSEGAEETQYF. The CDR3 DNA follows: TGTGCCAGCTCGGAGGGGGCGGAGGAGACCCAGTACTTC.

This clone was detected only a few times. CDR3 region: CASSQPRDRGYGYTF. The DNA for the CDR3 is TGCGCCAGCAGCCAACCCCGGGACAGGGGATATGGCTACACCTTC. This chain uses TRBV4-1 with TRBJ1-2; 10 nucleotides agree with TRBD1. Germline trimming cut 2 bases from V and 5 bases from J; bases unmatched to any gene: 5. The CDR3 runs 15 residues. Germline V CDR1 and CDR2: MGHRA, YSYEKL.

This clone was observed a handful of times. The genes are TRBV6-6 and TRBJ1-1, with 7 nucleotides matching TRBD1. CDR1 and CDR2 (germline): MNHNY, SVGAGI (reference sequence). The CDR3 length is 14 residues. V dropped 4 bases and J dropped 4; count of bases not matched to a gene: 6. CDR3 sequence: CASSLTSGGTEAFF. The CDR3, as DNA: TGTGCCAGCAGTTTAACCTCAGGGGGCACTGAAGCTTTCTTT.

The V and J genes are TRBV11-2 and TRBJ1-2; 10 nucleotides align to TRBD1. Looked up from germline, CDR1 is SGHAT and CDR2 is FQNNGV. J gave up 1 base and V 6 bases, and 14 bases lay outside the gene matches. The CDR3 covers 18 residues. DNA for the CDR3: TGTGCCAGCAGACTTGGGAGCGGGACAGGGGACCTTAACTATGGCTACACCTTC. Translating it yields CASRLGSGTGDLNYGYTF.